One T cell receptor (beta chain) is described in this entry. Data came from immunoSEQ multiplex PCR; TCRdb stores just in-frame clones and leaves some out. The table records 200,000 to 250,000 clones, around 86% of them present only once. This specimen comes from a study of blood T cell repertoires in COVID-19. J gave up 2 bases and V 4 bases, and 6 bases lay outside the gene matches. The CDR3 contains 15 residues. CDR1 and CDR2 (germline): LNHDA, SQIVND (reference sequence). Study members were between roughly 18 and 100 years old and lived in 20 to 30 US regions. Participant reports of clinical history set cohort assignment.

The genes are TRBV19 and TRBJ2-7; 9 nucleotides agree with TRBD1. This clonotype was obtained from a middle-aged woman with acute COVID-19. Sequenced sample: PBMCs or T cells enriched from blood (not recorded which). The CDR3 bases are TGTGCCAGTAGTACCTCCGGGACAGGGCCCTACGAGCAGTACTTC. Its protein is CASSTSGTGPYEQYF.